This TCR beta chain was profiled in a study of molecular identifiers for immune sequencing clone quantification (dated by TCRdb to the late 2010s). With regard to the full study: For a replicate experiment, RNA from approximately 20,000 or 100,000 naive CD8 T cells was divided into five aliquots, and four of the five aliquots were sequenced. CD8 T cells were used in a methods study to benchmark molecular-identifier clustering-based TCR repertoire sequencing (MIDCIRS) and TCR RNA copy counting.

Libraries of naive CD8 T cells were generated from roughly 21,000 to 960,000 sorted cells, with 10%, 30% or 50% of the purified RNA used. Naive CD8 T cells, defined as CD8+CD4-CCR7+CD45RA+, were FACS-sorted into RLT Plus buffer on a BD FACSAria II. To test detection sensitivity, Jurkat RNA equal to ten TCR copies was added to samples of about 20,000-1,000,000 naive CD8 T cells. Enrichment of CD8 T cells was done with RosetteSep CD8+ T Cell Enrichment Cocktail plus Ficoll-Paque, and ACK red cell lysis came afterward. As encoded in the germline V gene (reference sequence), CDR1 is DFQATT while CDR2 is SNEGSKA. V and J are truncated by 0 bases and 1 base respectively, leaving an intervening sequence of 10 bases. Its CDR3 holds 14 amino acids, cysteine through phenylalanine. Only the CDR3 part of the read is kept: 42 bases, read in frame from the first base. In the case of this clonotype: This receptor's antigen is unknown. Base qualities are not provided; no much larger clone lies one nucleotide away.

Library creation used PCR. The instrument was an Illumina HiSeq 4000. Preparation of bulk TCR libraries followed a previously described approach, with the TCR primers listed in Table S5. Total RNA was purified with the Qiagen AllPrep DNA/RNA kit. Reads from multiple sequencing runs of the same library were pooled before analysis. The study's processing was this. Reads were retained only if an exact TCR constant sequence was present, and the retained reads were trimmed to 150 nt and grouped according to their 12-nt molecular barcodes. Within each barcode group, reads were sub-clustered at a 15% Levenshtein threshold, and quality-weighted consensus sequences were built per RNA molecule. Non-functional sequences were filtered out, along with any lower-count sequence sitting one edit away from another sequence. On the basis of fitting two negative binomial distributions, barcode sub-clusters with fewer than 20% of the maximum read count were discarded. Using fastp trimming at Q25 and MiXCR clonotype assembly, TCRdb reanalyzed the public sequencing data and kept in-frame beta chains. Identical CDR3 proteins give one entry, which carries the most common genes and DNA. The authors' filters were not applied to this entry. The sample table lists approximately 500,000 distinct CDR3 sequences, about a fifth of them with a count of one. Jointly, the top ten make up around 0.84% of the sample.

Study-wide conclusions, independent of this receptor: A single cell's worth of spiked-in Jurkat TCR RNA was reported detectable even among 850,000 to 1,000,000 naive CD8 T cells. Modeling estimated about 2.8 recovered TCR RNA copies per cell, compared with about 10 by digital PCR, which implies roughly 30% capture efficiency. When barcode sub-clustering was left out, chimeric consensus sequences inflated TCR diversity, with chimeras reaching as high as 47%. Spiked-in Jurkat TCR RNA (approximately 10 copies' worth), which is not part of the donor repertoire, was contained in the naive libraries. The sizes of highly expanded clones could end up underestimated when identical TCR molecules share a barcode. Clones above 20 RNA copies held over 99% of molecules in CMV-specific effector cells but under 1% in naive cells.

This receptor was obtained from a human donor in good health. Some libraries in this study had Jurkat cell RNA spiked in. The V and J segments used are TRBV20-1 and TRBJ2-7, with no reliable assignment of the D segment. Sequencing was done on a sample of naive CD8+ T cells from blood, with Jurkat cell RNA spiked in. What this sample's cell subset or site label stands for: FACS-sorted CD8+CD4-CCR7+CD45RA+ naive T cells. The CDR3 protein is CSARDPGLSYEQYF. The DNA reads as follows: TGCAGTGCTAGAGATCCAGGCTTATCCTACGAGCAGTACTTC.